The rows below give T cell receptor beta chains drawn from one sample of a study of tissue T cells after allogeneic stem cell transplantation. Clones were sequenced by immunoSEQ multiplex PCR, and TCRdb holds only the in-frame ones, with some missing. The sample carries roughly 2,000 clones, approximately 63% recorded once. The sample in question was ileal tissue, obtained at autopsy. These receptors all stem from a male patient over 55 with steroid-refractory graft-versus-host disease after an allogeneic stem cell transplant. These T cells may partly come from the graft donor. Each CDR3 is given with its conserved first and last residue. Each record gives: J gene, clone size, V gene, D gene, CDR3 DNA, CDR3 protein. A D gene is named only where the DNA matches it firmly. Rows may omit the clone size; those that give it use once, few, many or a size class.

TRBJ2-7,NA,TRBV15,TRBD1,TGTGCCACCAGCAGGGCCGGGACAGGGCCCGAGCAGTACTTC,CATSRAGTGPEQYF
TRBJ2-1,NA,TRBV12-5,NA,TGTGCTAGTTCGGTTGACGTATACAATGAGCAGTTCTTC,CASSVDVYNEQFF
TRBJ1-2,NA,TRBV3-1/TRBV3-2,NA,TGTGCCAGCAGCCAAGATGGGGGGCGTCGGAGCACCTTC,CASSQDGGRRSTF
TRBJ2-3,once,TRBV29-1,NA,TGCAGCGTTGAATATTTGGGCTACACAGATACGCAGTATTTT,CSVEYLGYTDTQYF
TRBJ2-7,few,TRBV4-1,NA,TGCGCCAGCAGCCCGCCGGGGACTGAAGAGCAGTACTTC,CASSPPGTEEQYF
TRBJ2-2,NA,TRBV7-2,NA,TGTGCCAGCAGCTTGGGGGGGAACACCGGGGAGCTGTTTTTT,CASSLGGNTGELFF
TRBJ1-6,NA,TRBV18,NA,TGTGCCAGCTCACCAGGGACATCGAGCTCCTATAATTCACCCCTCCACTTT,CASSPGTSSSYNSPLHF
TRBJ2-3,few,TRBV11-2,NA,TGTGCCAGCAGCCGAGAGGCAGATACGCAGTATTTT,CASSREADTQYF
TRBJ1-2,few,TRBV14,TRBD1,TGTGCCAGCAGCCTTATCGGGACAGACTATGGCTACACCTTC,CASSLIGTDYGYTF
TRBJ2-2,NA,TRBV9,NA,TGTGCCAGCAGCTACACAGGGGGGGCGAACACCGGGGAGCTGTTTTTT,CASSYTGGANTGELFF
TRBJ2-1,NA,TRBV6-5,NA,TGTGCCAGCTATGGCACAGGGAAATCGAACCATGAGCAGTTCTTC,CASYGTGKSNHEQFF
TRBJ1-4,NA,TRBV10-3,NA,TGTGCCGTGGGTTCTGAAAAACTGTTTTTT,CAVGSEKLFF
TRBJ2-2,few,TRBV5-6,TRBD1,TGTGCCAGCAGCTATTACAGGGGCTCGGACACCGGGGAGCTGTTTTTT,CASSYYRGSDTGELFF
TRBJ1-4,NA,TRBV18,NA,TGTGCCAGCTCACCGGGGACGTCTAATGAAAAACTGTTTTTT,CASSPGTSNEKLFF
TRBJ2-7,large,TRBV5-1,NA,TGCGCCAGCAGCACCCGACCCTCCAACTACGAGCAGTACTTC,CASSTRPSNYEQYF
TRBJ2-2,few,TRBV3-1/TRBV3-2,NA,TGTGCCAGCAGCCGGCACGCCGGTCGGGGTACCCCCTGTGACACCGGGGAGCTGTTTTTT,CASSRHAGRGTPCDTGELFF